This T cell receptor (beta chain) comes out of a study of CD8 T cells in ankylosing spondylitis. Worth noting for this clonotype: Its antigen remains unknown.

Study-wide results and limits: Some motif variants had been reported before (in reactive arthritis synovial fluid and blood). Reportedly, significant enrichment of disease-linked clones occurred in matched ankylosing spondylitis synovial fluid.

The CDR3 length is 17 residues. The trim removed 4 bases at V and 0 bases at J, leaving 9 bases unmatched. Germline V gene lookup returns CDR1 SGHRS and CDR2 YFSETQ. Quantitative 5'-RACE was performed with molecular barcodes, and it yielded the TCR beta libraries. MiXCR, applied by TCRdb to the 5' RACE reads, yields one record per CDR3 protein. The table lists more than 150,000 distinct CDR3 sequences, 10% to 15% of them singletons. V gene TRBV5-1 combines with J gene TRBJ2-1; TRBD2 matches 8 bases. The source is a female donor with ankylosing spondylitis or in good health (not recorded which). The source material was blood, either unsorted or a sorted T cell fraction (not recorded which). CDR3 region: CASSPPTGTSSYNEQFF. The CDR3 region has the DNA TGCGCCAGCAGCCCTCCGACCGGGACTAGCTCCTACAATGAGCAGTTCTTC.